This TCR beta chain came from a study of cytomegalovirus exposure and HLA in healthy donors. The CDR3 is 15 amino acids. Findings of the study overall: When presence/absence was analysed, sequencing depth was taken to be roughly uniform across donors. Many donors carried some public TCRs, although rarity characterized most TCR sequences.

Vbeta (60) and Jbeta (13) primers were used in the PCR. The data were produced by immunoSEQ multiplex PCR, yet TCRdb's version contains in-frame clones alone and is incomplete. The sample holds tens of thousands of clones, nearly 80% seen once. On this clone: Its target is not known.

What was sequenced was PBMCs. The chain has TRBV21-1 and TRBJ2-3; TRBD1 is taken as the D call from the table, unchecked against the DNA. TRBV21-1 is a recognized pseudogene. The clonotype originates from a middle-aged woman in good health and CMV-seropositive. CDR3 sequence (DNA): TGTGCCAGCAGCGGGCGCAGGGGGCGGACAGATACGCAGTATTTT. It encodes CASSGRRGRTDTQYF.